The 15 T cell receptor beta chains listed next were all sequenced from one sample in a study of shared T cell receptors in the human thymus. Measured with immunoSEQ multiplex PCR; TCRdb has only the in-frame clones, and not every one. Of 650,000 to 950,000 clones in the sample, roughly 85% are singletons; the top ten hold more than 0.008%. The data were also submitted as part of a second study, on human thymus T cells.

The sequenced material came from thymocytes. The receptors derive from a girl in the first two years of life with a congenital heart defect.

The chain joins TRBV6-1 to TRBJ2-7, with D possibly TRBD1 on 5 matching bases. Per the germline V gene, CDR1 is MNHNS and CDR2 is SASEGT. The CDR3 length is 16 residues. Trimming pared 3 bases from V and 5 bases from J, leaving 20 bases between. Here the CDR3 reads CASSDEPGLVSDEQYF. The CDR3 DNA sequence: TGTGCCAGCAGTGATGAGCCAGGGCTTGTTTCTGACGAGCAGTACTTC.

This sequence joins TRBV5-6 and TRBJ2-6; 8 bases match TRBD1. This CDR3 contains 19 residues. Losses at the gene ends were 0 bases for V and 0 bases for J; bases not matched to a gene: 8. Per germline, CDR1 SGHDT and CDR2 YYEEEE. Here the CDR3 DNA reads TGTGCCAGCAGCTTGGGCGGTTCGGACAGGGCCTCTGGGGCCAACGTCCTGACTTTC. Amino acids: CASSLGGSDRASGANVLTF.

The chain joins TRBV29-1 to TRBJ2-7; 7 bases align to TRBD2. CDR1 and CDR2 (germline): SQVTM, ANQGSEA. The CDR3 loop spans 15 amino acids. After removal of 5 bases from V and 2 bases from J, the junction contained 12 bases not matched to a gene. The CDR3 DNA sequence: TGCAGCGTTCCCAAGGGCGGGGGATCACCCTACGAGCAGTACTTC. This gives the protein CSVPKGGGSPYEQYF.

The chain uses TRBV15 and TRBJ2-4; the D is unclear. This CDR3 region has 16 residues. Germline V CDR1 and CDR2: LNHNV, YYDKDF (reference sequence). Trimming removed 0 bases from V and 1 base from J, with 10 bases in between. This CDR3 is CATSRDRGWAKNIQYF. The DNA of the CDR3 is TGTGCCACCAGCAGAGATCGAGGATGGGCCAAAAACATTCAGTACTTC.

The chain carries TRBV25-1 and TRBJ1-1; possibly TRBD1 for D (6 bases). V was trimmed by 5 bases and J by 5 bases, leaving 15 bases between them. Germline V gene data show CDR1 as MGHDK and CDR2 as SYGVNS. This CDR3 comprises 14 residues. The DNA for the CDR3 is TGTGCCAGCAGTCCTTCCCGCGGACAGACTGAAGCTTTCTTT. It yields the protein CASSPSRGQTEAFF.

This chain links TRBV9 with TRBJ2-3; 16 bases map to TRBD2. V lost 3 bases and J lost 1; bases outside the gene matches: 14. Per germline, CDR1 SGDLS and CDR2 YYNGEE. The CDR3 loop spans 21 amino acids. The CDR3 loop is CASSAFRPGLAGGIRTDTQYF. Written as DNA, the CDR3 is TGTGCCAGCAGCGCATTTCGACCGGGACTAGCGGGGGGGATTCGCACAGATACGCAGTATTTT.

This clone was observed a few times. This chain joins TRBV19 and TRBJ2-1, with 16 positions matching TRBD2. Per germline, CDR1 LNHDA and CDR2 SQIVND (reference sequence). The ends lost 6 bases at V and 4 bases at J; junction bases unmatched: 6. The CDR3 is made up of 17 amino acids. CDR3 residues: CASSHGTSGGEYNEQFF. The CDR3 DNA sequence: TGTGCCAGTAGCCACGGGACTAGCGGGGGGGAGTACAATGAGCAGTTCTTC.

The rearrangement links TRBV5-6 to TRBJ2-5; 10 positions match TRBD1. The V gene end was trimmed by 3 bases and the J gene end by 5 bases; junction bases not matched to a gene: 10. The CDR3 is 16 amino acids. CDR1 is SGHDT, CDR2 YYEEEE, per germline. CDR3 residues: CASSSAGTGDGETQYF. DNA of the CDR3: TGTGCCAGCAGCTCCGCCGGGACAGGGGACGGGGAGACCCAGTACTTC.

The chain links TRBV6-1 to TRBJ2-7; 7 bases align to TRBD1. The CDR3 sequence is 13 residues long. Germline CDR1 MNHNS, CDR2 SASEGT. V gave up 6 bases and J gave up 2 bases; unmatched junction bases: 4. The CDR3 sequence is CASSQGVAYEQYF. CDR3 DNA sequence: TGTGCCAGCAGCCAGGGGGTAGCCTACGAGCAGTACTTC.

The chain carries TRBV6-5 and TRBJ1-5; a possible D gene is TRBD1 (5 bases). The CDR3 contains 14 residues. Germline-derived CDR1 and CDR2 are MNHEY and SVGAGI. V lost 4 bases and J lost 9, with 16 bases in between. This CDR3 is CASSSQGRERPQHF. The DNA of the CDR3 is TGTGCCAGCAGTTCCCAGGGTCGTGAAAGGCCCCAGCATTTT.

The chain joins TRBV10-3 to TRBJ1-2; 7 nucleotides agree with TRBD1. Looked up from germline, CDR1 is ENHRY and CDR2 is SYGVKD. The CDR3 is 15 residues long. J lost 3 bases, V lost 3 bases, and 7 bases had no gene match. The DNA of the CDR3 is TGTGCCATCAGTGACGAACACAGGGGCCACTATGGCTACACCTTC. Translation gives CAISDEHRGHYGYTF.

V usage is TRBV18 and J usage is TRBJ2-1; D is perhaps TRBD1 (6 bases). This CDR3 is built from 19 residues. In germline, CDR1 is KGHSH, CDR2 LQKENI. Trimming took 3 bases from V and 6 from J, leaving 27 bases between them. In nucleotides, the CDR3 is TGTGCCAGCTCACCCCGGTCTAGACAGGAAGCTCGATATGGCAATGAGCAGTTCTTC. It yields the protein CASSPRSRQEARYGNEQFF.

The V gene is TRBV9, the J gene TRBJ1-1; D not certain. This CDR3 comprises 12 residues. V was shortened by 6 bases and J by 4 bases, with 10 bases between the two germline ends. Germline CDR1 reads SGDLS; CDR2 reads YYNGEE. CDR3 bases: TGTGCCAGCAATAACCTCGGCACTGAAGCTTTCTTT. Translation gives CASNNLGTEAFF.

J is TRBJ2-2 and V is TRBV5-1; D is possibly TRBD1 (6 bases). The CDR3 length is 17 residues. Germline V gene sequence: CDR1 SGHRS, CDR2 YFSETQ. The V and J ends lost 3 bases and 5 bases respectively, with 20 bases between them. DNA of the CDR3: TGCGCCAGCAGCTCGCACGAACAGGGAGCAAGAACCGGGGAGCTGTTTTTT. Amino acids: CASSSHEQGARTGELFF.

V is TRBV4-3 and J is TRBJ2-2; the D gene is possibly TRBD2 (5 bases). Trimming stripped 1 base from V and 2 bases from J, with 11 bases between. This CDR3 is built from 16 residues. CDR1 is LGHNA, CDR2 YSLEER, per germline. CDR3 residues: CASSQVVLANTGELFF. Written as DNA, the CDR3 is TGCGCCAGCAGCCAAGTGGTTCTAGCTAACACCGGGGAGCTGTTTTTT.